This T cell receptor (beta chain) was identified in a study of metastatic and nonmetastatic thyroid tumors. Patients had received no treatment of any kind before thyroid surgery. Per the study methods: Across clinicopathological groups, CDR3 differences served as the basis for building a distant-metastasis classifier for papillary thyroid cancer. TCRdb re-clonotyped the PCR reads via MiXCR. The V and J calls here are based on TCRdb, not the publication. The repertoire holds 23,000 or so clones, with over 20% as singletons. The study's findings and limits: Malignant tumors reportedly showed significantly higher TCR beta diversity than benign nodules in both blood and tumor.

This clone was recorded many times. No antigen is known for it. Germline V gene lookup returns CDR1 SGHNT and CDR2 YYREEE (reference sequence). V was clipped by 4 bases and J by 9 bases; unmatched bases: 6. This CDR3 spans 15 amino acids. Sequencing used blood. The V and J genes are TRBV5-4 and TRBJ1-6; TRBD1 matches 11 bases. The source is a female donor with papillary thyroid cancer or a benign thyroid nodule (not recorded which). Some clones in this sample may be carry-over from other donors' samples. The CDR3 here is CASSRTGGLGSPLHF. The DNA of the CDR3 is TGTGCCAGCAGCCGGACAGGGGGCTTGGGTTCACCCCTCCACTTT.